The following is a T cell receptor beta chain sequence with its context. The antigen is not known. Per the germline V gene, CDR1 is SNHLY and CDR2 is FYNNEI. Losses at the gene ends were 6 bases for V and 5 bases for J; bases not matched to a gene: 5. The CDR3 covers 14 residues. These data come from a study of radiotherapy plus CTLA-4 blockade in lung cancer. Study-level background: Objective responses were recorded in around 18% of patients, with disease control recorded in 31%. Study-wide results and caveats: TCR clones of tumor origin grew in blood after radiotherapy plus ipilimumab.

Ipilimumab CTLA-4 blockade and focal radiation were given to patients with chemo-refractory metastatic non-small-cell lung cancer. Method: immunoSEQ multiplex PCR; TCRdb's copy keeps in-frame clones and lacks some. Here the sample spans 40,000 to 60,000 clones, around 83% being singletons. The sequences come from peripheral blood, collected from a patient treated with radiotherapy plus ipilimumab. The genes are TRBV2 and TRBJ1-1; 11 nucleotides line up with TRBD1. This clonotype originated in a human donor with non-small cell lung cancer who had stable disease on radiotherapy plus ipilimumab. CDR3 in DNA: TGTGCCAGCAGCGGGACAGGGGGAGTGACTGAAGCTTTCTTT. Protein: CASSGTGGVTEAFF.